The source of this TCR beta chain is a study of persistence of HIV-infected CD4 T cells. Across the whole study: Up to about 200 mL blood was drawn at multiple time points; two donors had single-time leukapheresis.

The length of the CDR3 is 14 residues. V lost 4 bases and J 5 bases, leaving 11 bases between the germline ends. Germline V lookup: CDR1 ENHRY, CDR2 SYGVKD. Details on this clone: Its specificity is not known.

This nonspecific control used anti-CD3/anti-CD28 bead stimulation of CD4+ T cells. Sorting of responding CD4+ T cells relied on upregulated CD40 ligand together with CD69. Undetectable plasma HIV-1 RNA below 50 copies/mL lasted at least 4 years. The libraries were made with immunoSEQ version 4 in survey mode. Some clones are missing from TCRdb's copy, which holds only in-frame ones; the method was immunoSEQ multiplex PCR. The sample contains approximately 44,000 clones, more than 70% of which appear only once. Sequencing used CD4+ T cells sorted from PBMCs after approximately 18-hour stimulation, obtained from a patient who received antiretroviral therapy. V gene TRBV10-3 combines with J gene TRBJ2-2; D uncertain. The TCR sequence derives from an adult man with HIV who was CMV-seropositive. DNA for the CDR3: TGTGCCATCAGTGCCGGCACTAATACCGGGGAGCTGTTTTTT. It yields the protein CAISAGTNTGELFF.